Below, one TCR beta chain is given with its context. The entry originates in a study of blood T cell repertoires in COVID-19. At the level of the study: Samples representing acute and convalescent COVID-19 were sourced from the United States, Italy and Spain.

Clones were sequenced by immunoSEQ multiplex PCR, and TCRdb holds only the in-frame ones, with some missing. The table lists 320,000 or so clones, approximately 81% of them singletons, with about 2% in the top ten. The CDR3 loop spans 16 amino acids. Per germline, CDR1 LNHDA and CDR2 SQIVND (reference sequence). Deletions cut 5 bases from V and 5 bases from J, with 19 bases between. The chain has TRBV19 and TRBJ1-3, with D maybe TRBD1 (6 bases). This sequence originates from a woman in her twenties or thirties who had been exposed to COVID-19. Specimen: PBMCs or T cells enriched from blood (not recorded which). The DNA for the CDR3 is TGTGCCAGTAGTCCATCCGAGGGGGGGCGAAGAAACACCATATATTTT. As protein: CASSPSEGGRRNTIYF.